This passage covers 12 T cell receptor beta chains from one sample sequenced in a study of glioma-infiltrating T cells after dendritic cell vaccination. The data were produced by immunoSEQ multiplex PCR, yet TCRdb's version contains in-frame clones alone and is incomplete. The data hold 70,000 to 95,000 clones, with roughly 91% observed a single time. Regarding time point: after dendritic cell vaccination, including at tumor progression/relapse. The sequencing used blood, collected after dendritic cell vaccination. The receptors were sampled from a human donor with glioblastoma.

This clone showed up just once. The chain employs TRBV11-1 and TRBJ2-1; D is undetermined. The CDR3 is 17 residues long. Trimming cost V 5 bases and J 0 bases, with 17 bases left between them. CDR1 SGHAT and CDR2 FQDESV come from the germline V gene (reference sequence). DNA for the CDR3: TGTGCCAGCAGCCCGAGGCCCTTTCCGAGCTCCTACAATGAGCAGTTCTTC. Translated, it gives CASSPRPFPSSYNEQFF.

The rearrangement links TRBV7-9 to TRBJ1-2; no firm D call. CDR3 length: 15 amino acids. Trimming cost V 5 bases and J 1 base, with 14 bases left between them. In germline, CDR1 is SEHNR, CDR2 FQNEAQ (reference sequence). CDR3 residues: CASSALLPLNYGYTF. Here the CDR3 DNA reads TGTGCCAGCAGCGCCCTTCTACCACTTAACTATGGCTACACCTTC.

The chain joins TRBV9 to TRBJ1-2, with D unclear. V dropped 3 bases and J dropped 8 bases, with 20 bases sitting between them. The germline gives CDR1 SGDLS, CDR2 YYNGEE. The CDR3 runs 15 residues. For the CDR3, the DNA is TGTGCCAGCAGCGCCTCCCGGGTCGGATCGGAGGGCTACACCTTC. Its translation: CASSASRVGSEGYTF. Full variable domain (missing parts from reference TRBV9 and TRBJ1-2): DSGVTQTPKHLITATGQRVTLRCSPRSGDLSVYWYQQSLDQGLQFLIQYYNGEERAKGNILERFSAQQFPDLHSELNLSSLELGDSALYFCASSASRVGSEGYTFGSGTRLTVV.

The genes are TRBV5-1 and TRBJ1-5; D not resolved. The ends were cut back, 0 bases at V and 6 bases at J, with 7 bases in the middle. Germline values: CDR1 SGHRS, CDR2 YFSETQ. This CDR3 is built from 13 residues. CDR3 residues: CASSLGESQPQHF. CDR3 bases: TGCGCCAGCAGCTTGGGGGAGAGTCAGCCCCAGCATTTT.

The chain recombines TRBV9 with TRBJ2-3; D gene uncertain. The germline V gene encodes CDR1 SGDLS and CDR2 YYNGEE. The CDR3 covers 14 residues. V dropped 4 bases and J dropped 1 base, with 10 bases sitting between them. The CDR3 nucleotides are TGTGCCAGCAGCCTACGACTGCGCACAGATACGCAGTATTTT. Its translation: CASSLRLRTDTQYF.

This clone was counted once. The V and J genes are TRBV19 and TRBJ2-3, with 9 bases that match TRBD2. Trimming took 3 bases from V and 2 from J; bases not matched to a gene: 6. Looked up from germline, CDR1 is LNHDA and CDR2 is SQIVND (reference sequence). The CDR3 totals 16 residues. CDR3 in amino acids: CASSIRLAEFTDTQYF. The CDR3 region has the DNA TGTGCCAGTAGTATTCGACTAGCGGAGTTCACAGATACGCAGTATTTT.

V gene TRBV27 combines with J gene TRBJ1-2; 10 positions agree with TRBD1. Germline V gene data show CDR1 as MNHEY and CDR2 as SMNVEV (reference sequence). The CDR3 extends over 15 amino acids. With V trimmed by 5 bases and J by 2 bases, 5 bases remained unmatched. CDR3 DNA: TGTGCCAGCAGTCTCCGGGACAGGGGCAACTATGGCTACACCTTC. Translated, it gives CASSLRDRGNYGYTF.

The V and J genes are TRBV11-2 and TRBJ2-1; a weak D match, TRBD1 (5 bases). The CDR3 is made up of 13 amino acids. Between the trimmed V and J ends, which lost 4 bases and 4 bases, there was a span of 8 bases. CDR1 and CDR2 (germline): SGHAT, FQNNGV. CDR3 nucleotide sequence: TGTGCCAGCAGCTGGACACATTACAATGAGCAGTTCTTC. This encodes CASSWTHYNEQFF.

This clone has only a few counts. CDR3 sequence: CASSSRSGGWDSPLHF. The CDR3 coding sequence is TGCGCCAGCAGCTCCCGCTCCGGGGGATGGGATTCACCCCTCCACTTT. The rearrangement links TRBV4-1 to TRBJ1-6; D is perhaps TRBD1 (5 bases). Germline CDR1 is MGHRA and CDR2 is YSYEKL. V shed 5 bases and J shed 8 bases, with 19 bases lying between them. The CDR3 is 16 residues long.

In DNA, the CDR3 is TGTGCCAGCAGCTTGATACTAGCGGGAGGGAGCGAGCAGTACTTC. This gives the protein CASSLILAGGSEQYF. The V gene is TRBV5-6, the J gene TRBJ2-7; 13 bases agree with TRBD2. Germline V CDR1 and CDR2: SGHDT, YYEEEE. This CDR3 region has 15 residues. The J segment lost 6 bases and the V segment lost 1 base, leaving 4 bases of the junction unmatched.

The genes are TRBV4-3 and TRBJ2-1; possible D gene TRBD2, 6 bases. The CDR3 has 13 amino acids. The germline V gene encodes CDR1 LGHNA and CDR2 YSLEER. V was clipped by 1 base and J by 12 bases, with 13 bases between them. This CDR3 is CASSQGLALGQFF. The CDR3 DNA sequence: TGCGCCAGCAGCCAAGGGCTAGCGTTAGGGCAGTTCTTC.

The chain couples TRBV6-4 to TRBJ2-1; TRBD1 is a possible D gene (5 bases). The CDR3 extends over 13 amino acids. V was trimmed by 4 bases and J by 4 bases, leaving 8 bases between them. Looked up from germline, CDR1 is MRHNA and CDR2 is SNTAGT. DNA of the CDR3: TGTGCCAGCAGTGCCAGGGCGTACAATGAGCAGTTCTTC. This sequence encodes CASSARAYNEQFF.